These 14 T cell receptor beta chains came from one sample sequenced in a study of tumor-infiltrating lymphocytes in localized non-small cell lung cancer. Method: immunoSEQ multiplex PCR; TCRdb's copy keeps in-frame clones and lacks some. The repertoire consists of over 15,000 clones, with 55% to 70% occurring once and the leading ten covering 6.5%. Sequencing used lung tumor tissue. The receptors derive from a human donor with non-small cell lung cancer.

This clone counts as medium-sized (0.01 to 0.1%). The chain combines TRBV7-9 with TRBJ1-1; possibly TRBD1 for D (5 bases). Looked up from germline, CDR1 is SEHNR and CDR2 is FQNEAQ (reference sequence). The CDR3 covers 16 residues. The V end was cut by 1 base, the J end by 0 bases, with 12 bases between. CDR3 region: CASSLGDGGLNTEAFF. As DNA, the CDR3 is TGTGCCAGCAGCTTAGGGGACGGCGGCTTGAACACTGAAGCTTTCTTT. The full variable domain, in which reference TRBV7-9 and TRBJ1-1 provide the parts outside the CDR3, is DTGVSQNPRHKITKRGQNVTFRCDPISEHNRLYWYRQTLGQGPEFLTYFQNEAQLEKSRLLSDRFSAERPKGSFSTLEIQRTEQGDSAMYLCASSLGDGGLNTEAFFGQGTRLTVV.

In nucleotides, the CDR3 is TGTGCCAGCAGCTTAAAAACAGGGGAATACGAGCAGTACTTC. Amino acid sequence: CASSLKTGEYEQYF. The chain couples TRBV5-4 to TRBJ2-7; TRBD1 matches 7 bases. Germline V gives CDR1 SGHNT, CDR2 YYREEE (reference sequence). The CDR3 contains 14 residues. V lost 2 bases to trimming and J lost 4 bases; unmatched junction nucleotides: 6.

The V and J genes are TRBV4-2 and TRBJ2-7; TRBD1 aligns across 9 bases. The CDR3 extends over 16 amino acids. V lost 4 bases, J lost 3 bases, and 10 bases stayed unmatched. The germline gives CDR1 LGHNA, CDR2 YNFKEQ. This chain's CDR3 is CASSLGQGIPYYEQYF. The CDR3 DNA reads TGTGCCAGCAGCCTTGGACAGGGGATTCCCTACTACGAGCAGTACTTC.

A few counts support this clone. The genes are TRBV10-3 and TRBJ1-3; no clear D. Germline V CDR1 and CDR2: ENHRY, SYGVKD. Between the trimmed V and J ends, which lost 5 bases and 3 bases, there was a span of 11 bases. This CDR3 spans 14 amino acids. CDR3 loop: CAISSPLLGNTIYF. Written as DNA, the CDR3 is TGTGCCATCAGTTCCCCGCTCCTTGGAAACACCATATATTTT.

This clone was seen a handful of times. The rearrangement joins TRBV7-6 to TRBJ2-7; weak D call: TRBD2 (5 bases). Trimming shortened V by 5 bases and J by 1 base, and 15 bases separated the two germline ends. This CDR3 region has 15 residues. Germline loops: CDR1 SGHVS, CDR2 FNYEAQ. For the CDR3, the DNA is TGTGCCAGCAGCCAAGACCGAGGGTCTTCCTACGAGCAGTACTTC. Translation: CASSQDRGSSYEQYF.

J is TRBJ1-3 and V is TRBV7-6; 7 nucleotides line up with TRBD1. The CDR3 is made up of 18 amino acids. V dropped 1 base and J dropped 4; count of bases not matched to a gene: 13. CDR1 is SGHVS, CDR2 FNYEAQ, per germline. The CDR3 here is CASSLGYSDRDPGNTIYF. DNA of the CDR3: TGTGCCAGCAGCTTAGGTTACTCCGACAGGGATCCAGGAAACACCATATATTTT. Full variable domain (outside the CDR3, taken from reference TRBV7-6 and TRBJ1-3): GAGVSQSPRYKVTKRGQDVALRCDPISGHVSLYWYRQALGQGPEFLTYFNYEAQQDKSGLPNDRFSAERPEGSISTLTIQRTEQRDSAMYRCASSLGYSDRDPGNTIYFGEGSWLTVV.

V usage is TRBV30 and J usage is TRBJ1-2; no definite D call. This CDR3 contains 13 residues. Germline CDR1 GTSNPN, CDR2 SVGIG (reference sequence). Deletions cut 2 bases from V and 5 bases from J, with 12 bases between. The CDR3 region is CAWSFRRRYGYTF. CDR3 bases: TGTGCCTGGAGTTTTCGCAGGAGATATGGCTACACCTTC.

The chain couples TRBV5-1 to TRBJ2-7; possibly TRBD1 for D (6 bases). This CDR3 is 13 amino acids long. Looked up from germline, CDR1 is SGHRS and CDR2 is YFSETQ. Deletions cut 4 bases from V and 7 bases from J, with 15 bases between. The CDR3 here is CASSTGQFTEQYF. The CDR3 nucleotides read TGCGCCAGCAGCACAGGACAGTTTACGGAGCAGTACTTC.

J is TRBJ1-1 and V is TRBV5-4, with D maybe TRBD1 (6 bases). Trimming took off 0 bases at V and 1 base at J, with 13 bases between the two ends. This CDR3 region has 16 residues. In germline, CDR1 is SGHNT, CDR2 YYREEE (reference sequence). The CDR3 reads CASSLAGQGWNTEAFF. The DNA of the CDR3 is TGTGCCAGCAGCTTGGCCGGTCAGGGGTGGAACACTGAAGCTTTCTTT.

The genes are TRBV29-1 and TRBJ2-5; D assignment may be TRBD1 or TRBD2 (6 bases each). The CDR3 covers 13 residues. Germline-derived CDR1 and CDR2 are SQVTM and ANQGSEA. With 6 bases removed from V and 4 bases from J, the gap between germline ends came to 15 bases. The CDR3 DNA is TGCAGCGTCACGGGGGCAGGGGTAGAGACCCAGTACTTC. It specifies CSVTGAGVETQYF.

The chain joins TRBV28 to TRBJ2-1, with 9 bases aligning to TRBD2. Germline assignment: CDR1 MDHEN and CDR2 SYDVKM. CDR3 length: 14 amino acids. Germline trimming cut 10 bases from V and 5 bases from J; bases unmatched to any gene: 9. The CDR3 reads CATTGTSRHNEQFF. DNA for the CDR3: TGTGCCACGACCGGGACTAGCAGGCACAATGAGCAGTTCTTC.

V is TRBV5-1 and J is TRBJ2-7; unclear D gene. V lost 0 bases, J lost 1 base, and 8 bases lay in between. CDR3 length: 14 amino acids. Germline V gene data show CDR1 as SGHRS and CDR2 as YFSETQ. The CDR3 here is CASSLAERSYEQYF. CDR3 DNA: TGCGCCAGCAGCTTGGCGGAGAGGTCCTACGAGCAGTACTTC.

The V call is TRBV28, the J call TRBJ2-7; 7 bases fit TRBD1. With V trimmed by 3 bases and J by 1 base, 21 bases remained unmatched. CDR1 and CDR2 from the germline V gene are MDHEN and SYDVKM. The CDR3 has 20 amino acids. CDR3 protein: CASSFNPDRVLNEGSYEQYF. Written as DNA, the CDR3 is TGTGCCAGCAGTTTCAACCCCGACAGGGTTCTAAACGAGGGGTCCTACGAGCAGTACTTC.

This chain connects TRBV27 to TRBJ1-2, with a tentative D call TRBD1 (5 bases). V shed 3 bases and J shed 6 bases, with 14 bases lying between them. This CDR3 comprises 14 residues. Per germline, CDR1 MNHEY and CDR2 SMNVEV (reference sequence). This CDR3 reads CASSFRDQGNGYTF. Written as DNA, the CDR3 is TGTGCCAGCAGTTTCCGGGACCAGGGAAATGGCTACACCTTC.